This T cell receptor beta chain is drawn from a study of T cell responses to AZD1222 COVID-19 vaccine. Overall study results and limits: At baseline, seropositivity was found in only 6 or 7 AZD1222 recipients. After two AZD1222 doses, spike-specific TCR breadth and depth rose versus day 0. White British ancestry dominated among donors, who included more females, and clonal diversity was possibly underestimated.

Data came from immunoSEQ multiplex PCR; TCRdb stores just in-frame clones and leaves some out. The sample includes around 150,000 clones, roughly 91% of them seen just once. As to this clone: The antigen remains undetermined.

Here the sequenced sample was peripheral blood, taken 28 days after the second AZD1222 dose. This clonotype was sampled from an adult who received the AZD1222 COVID-19 vaccine.

This chain's CDR3 is CASSTTGGSSYEQYF. CDR3 in DNA: TGTGCCAGCAGTACTACCGGGGGTAGCTCCTACGAGCAGTACTTC. The V and J genes are TRBV6-6 and TRBJ2-7; a possible D gene is TRBD2 (6 bases). Trimming shortened V by 5 bases and J by 0 bases, and 14 bases separated the two germline ends. CDR3 length equals 15 residues. CDR1 is MNHNY, CDR2 SVGAGI, per germline (reference sequence).